A single sample is the source of the 30 T cell receptor beta chains below, sequenced in a study of cytomegalovirus exposure and HLA in healthy donors. PCR used 60 Vbeta primers and 13 Jbeta primers. Some clones are missing from TCRdb's copy, which holds only in-frame ones; the method was immunoSEQ multiplex PCR. This repertoire shows about 140,000 clones, about 75% found once; its top ten account for roughly 4%. Sequences were obtained from PBMCs. These receptors originate from a young man in good health and CMV-seronegative.

This clone was seen once. The chain combines TRBV19 with TRBJ2-5, with 8 bases identical to TRBD1. The germline V gene encodes CDR1 LNHDA and CDR2 SQIVND (reference sequence). This CDR3 comprises 15 residues. After removal of 3 bases from V and 5 bases from J, the junction contained 8 bases not matched to a gene. CDR3 sequence (DNA): TGTGCCAGTAGTATGGGACAGGTTCTTTTGGAGACCCAGTACTTC. This gives the protein CASSMGQVLLETQYF.

The chain is built from TRBV5-4 and TRBJ2-7, with 14 bases fitting TRBD2. CDR1 and CDR2 from the germline V gene are SGHNT and YYREEE (reference sequence). The V segment lost 3 bases and the J segment 7 bases; nucleotides outside the gene matches: 6. This CDR3 has 15 amino acids. CDR3 DNA: TGTGCCAGCAGCTCCGGGACTAGCGGGGGAGAAGAGCAGTACTTC. Its translation: CASSSGTSGGEEQYF.

The CDR3 DNA is TGTGCCTGGAGGACCCCTCTGGCGGGGGGGCCGTCCTACGAGCAGTACTTC. Residues: CAWRTPLAGGPSYEQYF. V is TRBV30 and J is TRBJ2-7, with TRBD2 matching over 9 bases. The junction had 13 bases not matched to a gene; V was cut back by 3 bases and J by 1 base. CDR1 GTSNPN and CDR2 SVGIG come from the germline V gene (reference sequence). This CDR3 comprises 17 residues.

The chain recombines TRBV9 with TRBJ2-3; 7 bases map to TRBD2. Germline V lookup: CDR1 SGDLS, CDR2 YYNGEE. The CDR3 contains 14 residues. V lost 4 bases to trimming and J lost 3 bases; unmatched junction nucleotides: 5. CDR3 loop: CASSRGGKTDTQYF. Written as DNA, the CDR3 is TGTGCCAGCAGCCGCGGGGGAAAGACAGATACGCAGTATTTT.

The rearrangement uses TRBV7-9 and TRBJ2-1; D uncertain. This CDR3 has 12 residues. In germline, CDR1 is SEHNR, CDR2 FQNEAQ (reference sequence). Trimming shortened V by 1 base and J by 11 bases, and 9 bases separated the two germline ends. This CDR3 reads CASSLGSDQQFF. For the CDR3, the DNA is TGTGCCAGCAGCTTAGGGAGCGACCAGCAGTTCTTC.

The genes are TRBV11-3 and TRBJ2-7, with 10 bases identical to TRBD1. The CDR3 sequence is 16 residues long. V shed 4 bases, J shed 4 bases, and the junction held 10 bases outside the gene matches. CDR1 is SGHNT and CDR2 is YENEEA in the germline V gene. CDR3 amino acids: CASSSGQGFSRYEQYF. Written as DNA, the CDR3 is TGTGCCAGCAGCTCGGGACAGGGGTTTTCCCGATACGAGCAGTACTTC.

Points on this clone: An end of the junction does not agree with germline; a read error may underlie this. This sequence joins TRBV7-2 and TRBJ1-2, with 8 bases lining up with TRBD1. The CDR3 sequence is 15 residues long. Germline-derived CDR1 and CDR2 are SGHTA and FQGNSA. CDR3 DNA: TGTGCCAGCGGCTTAGGGACAGGTGACTACTATGGCTACACCTTC. Encoded protein: CASGLGTGDYYGYTF.

The chain couples TRBV27 to TRBJ2-5; D may be TRBD1 (7 bases). The assigned J gene may be wrong: the sequence end matches TRBJ2-7 better. Germline loops: CDR1 MNHEY, CDR2 SMNVEV (reference sequence). This CDR3 is 14 amino acids long. The CDR3 bases are TGTGCCAGCAGTTTAGGGCAGGGGGGCTACGAGCAGTACTTC. Translation: CASSLGQGGYEQYF.

J is TRBJ1-4 and V is TRBV27; TRBD1 agrees at 8 bases. The length of the CDR3 is 18 residues. Germline lookup yields CDR1 MNHEY and CDR2 SMNVEV (reference sequence). After removal of 5 bases from V and 4 bases from J, the junction contained 15 bases not matched to a gene. The CDR3 nucleotides are TGTGCCAGCAGTGCCATCCATTCCGACAGGGGAGGTAATGAAAAACTGTTTTTT. It is translated as CASSAIHSDRGGNEKLFF. The variable domain in full, with the rest retrieved from reference TRBV27 and TRBJ1-4, is EAQVTQNPRYLITVTGKKLTVTCSQNMNHEYMSWYRQDPGLGLRQIYYSMNVEVTDKGDVPEGYKVSRKEKRNFPLILESPSPNQTSLYFCASSAIHSDRGGNEKLFFGSGTQLSVL.

The chain carries TRBV28 and TRBJ2-7; D gene unclear. Trimming cost V 5 bases and J 3 bases, with 14 bases left between them. This CDR3 is 14 amino acids long. The germline V gene has CDR1 MDHEN and CDR2 SYDVKM. The CDR3, as DNA: TGTGCCAGCAGTATGTCAGGATCGCTCTACGAGCAGTACTTC. This gives the protein CASSMSGSLYEQYF. Full variable domain (remainder filled in from reference TRBV28 and TRBJ2-7): DVKVTQSSRYLVKRTGEKVFLECVQDMDHENMFWYRQDPGLGLRLIYFSYDVKMKEKGDIPEGYSVSREKKERFSLILESASTNQTSMYLCASSMSGSLYEQYFGPGTRLTVT.

J is TRBJ1-2 and V is TRBV7-9; D not resolved. The CDR3 loop spans 16 amino acids. CDR1 and CDR2 (germline): SEHNR, FQNEAQ (reference sequence). With 1 base removed from V and 4 bases from J, the gap between germline ends came to 16 bases. This chain's CDR3 is CASSLDPGLPFYGYTF. In DNA form, the CDR3 reads TGTGCCAGCAGCTTAGATCCTGGGCTCCCTTTCTATGGCTACACCTTC.

This sequence joins TRBV11-2 and TRBJ1-2; 7 bases align to TRBD1. Looked up from germline, CDR1 is SGHAT and CDR2 is FQNNGV. V lost 0 bases, J lost 4 bases, and 2 bases stayed unmatched. The CDR3 extends over 14 amino acids. The CDR3 coding sequence is TGTGCCAGCAGCTTAGAGGGGGACAGCTATGGCTACACCTTC. Its protein product is CASSLEGDSYGYTF. Using reference TRBV11-2 and TRBJ1-2 for the parts outside the CDR3, the full variable domain is EAGVAQSPRYKIIEKRQSVAFWCNPISGHATLYWYQQILGQGPKLLIQFQNNGVVDDSQLPKDRFSAERLKGVDSTLKIQPAKLEDSAVYLCASSLEGDSYGYTFGSGTRLTVV.

The J gene is TRBJ1-4, the V gene TRBV19, with a possible D match to TRBD1 (5 bases). V shed 7 bases and J shed 11 bases, with 20 bases lying between them. Germline values: CDR1 LNHDA, CDR2 SQIVND (reference sequence). The CDR3 runs to 14 residues. This chain's CDR3 is CASTLGTTRRKLFF. The CDR3 bases are TGTGCCAGTACCCTCGGGACTACCCGGCGGAAACTGTTTTTT.

This chain connects TRBV9 to TRBJ2-5, with D maybe TRBD2 (6 bases). V was shortened by 0 bases and J by 2 bases, with 11 bases between the two germline ends. There are 15 residues in the CDR3. Germline-derived CDR1 and CDR2 are SGDLS and YYNGEE. CDR3 amino acids: CASSVEGGGQETQYF. The DNA for the CDR3 is TGTGCCAGCAGCGTAGAGGGAGGTGGACAAGAGACCCAGTACTTC.

A single count supports this clone. V and J are TRBV19 and TRBJ1-1, with D hard to call. V dropped 3 bases and J dropped 5 bases, with 19 bases sitting between them. The germline V gene has CDR1 LNHDA and CDR2 SQIVND (reference sequence). The CDR3 extends over 16 amino acids. The CDR3: CASSIPLQPFNTEAFF. The DNA of the CDR3 is TGTGCCAGTAGTATCCCTCTACAGCCGTTCAATACTGAAGCTTTCTTT.

The genes are TRBV7-2 and TRBJ2-3, with 8 bases matching TRBD1. J lost 3 bases, V lost 3 bases, and 8 bases had no gene match. This CDR3 is built from 16 residues. CDR1 is SGHTA, CDR2 FQGNSA, per germline. CDR3 nucleotide sequence: TGTGCCAGCAGCTTTAGGACAGGGTCTGTGACAGATACGCAGTATTTT. It codes for CASSFRTGSVTDTQYF.

The J gene is TRBJ2-2, the V gene TRBV7-2; possibly TRBD2 for D (5 bases). V was cut by 1 base and J by 4 bases, with 16 bases left in between. CDR1 and CDR2 (germline): SGHTA, FQGNSA. The CDR3 has 17 amino acids. CDR3 sequence reads: CASSLVRLPEATGELFF. The CDR3 coding sequence is TGTGCCAGCAGCTTAGTGCGACTACCTGAAGCCACCGGGGAGCTGTTTTTT.

This clone was recorded a few times. The chain links TRBV6-1 to TRBJ1-5, with D unclear. Trimming cost V 3 bases and J 0 bases, with 9 bases left between them. The CDR3 spans 15 residues. CDR1 and CDR2 from the germline V gene are MNHNS and SASEGT. DNA for the CDR3: TGTGCCAGCAGTGAGGGTGAGGGTAGCAATCAGCCCCAGCATTTT. This codes for CASSEGEGSNQPQHF.

The chain links TRBV6-1 to TRBJ1-1, with TRBD1 identical over 8 bases. Trimming at V came to 3 bases and at J to 3 bases, leaving 6 bases not matched to a gene. Per germline, CDR1 MNHNS and CDR2 SASEGT. The CDR3 covers 15 residues. CDR3 amino acids: CASSDSGGRDTEAFF. CDR3 sequence (DNA): TGTGCCAGCAGTGATTCAGGGGGCCGGGACACTGAAGCTTTCTTT.

Worth noting for this clone: An end of the junction does not agree with germline; a read error may underlie this. The chain couples TRBV7-9 to TRBJ2-1; TRBD2 matches at 9 bases. From germline, CDR1 is SEHNR and CDR2 FQNEAQ (reference sequence). The CDR3 is made up of 17 amino acids. The CDR3 protein is CASSTRLSGSSYNEQLF. DNA of the CDR3: TGTGCCAGCAGCACGCGTCTTAGCGGGAGCTCCTACAATGAGCAGCTCTTC.

This clone appeared a single time. This chain connects TRBV11-2 to TRBJ2-7; the match to TRBD1 covers 8 bases. Germline V gene lookup returns CDR1 SGHAT and CDR2 FQNNGV. The V segment lost 5 bases and the J segment 5 bases; nucleotides outside the gene matches: 8. The CDR3 consists of 14 residues. The DNA of the CDR3 is TGTGCCAGCAGCCCGATCCAGGGGGCCCACGAGCAGTACTTC. It specifies CASSPIQGAHEQYF.

There are a few counts of this clone. V and J are TRBV2 and TRBJ1-2; 9 positions agree with TRBD1. V trimming: 5 bases; J trimming: 6 bases; junction bases outside the gene matches: 7. CDR3 length equals 14 residues. Germline V gene lookup returns CDR1 SNHLY and CDR2 FYNNEI. Written as DNA, the CDR3 is TGTGCCAGCAGTCTTGACAGGGGGATTGATGGCTACACCTTC. This gives the protein CASSLDRGIDGYTF. Full variable domain (rest looked up from reference TRBV2 and TRBJ1-2): EPEVTQTPSHQVTQMGQEVILRCVPISNHLYFYWYRQILGQKVEFLVSFYNNEISEKSEIFDDQFSVERPDGSNFTLKIRSTKLEDSAMYFCASSLDRGIDGYTFGSGTRLTVV.

This chain links TRBV27 with TRBJ2-1, with a possible D match to TRBD2 (6 bases). CDR1 is MNHEY, CDR2 SMNVEV, per germline (reference sequence). With 6 bases removed from V and 2 bases from J, the gap between germline ends came to 17 bases. The CDR3 is 16 amino acids. The CDR3 sequence is CASSRGSFQPYNEQFF. As DNA, the CDR3 is TGTGCCAGCAGCCGGGGGTCTTTTCAGCCCTACAATGAGCAGTTCTTC.

The chain is built from TRBV7-3 and TRBJ2-3, with D perhaps TRBD1 (5 bases). The CDR3 spans 13 residues. Germline values: CDR1 SGHTA, CDR2 FQGTGA. Trimming removed 2 bases from V and 4 bases from J, with 7 bases in between. CDR3 residues: CASSLQGADTQYF. For the CDR3, the DNA is TGTGCCAGCAGCTTACAGGGCGCAGATACGCAGTATTTT.

This clone was picked up a small number of times. The chain employs TRBV5-1 and TRBJ1-1; TRBD1 might be the D (5 bases). The CDR3 loop spans 14 amino acids. Trimming stripped 2 bases from V and 0 bases from J, with 8 bases between. From germline, CDR1 is SGHRS and CDR2 YFSETQ. The CDR3 is CASSLGHLNTEAFF. DNA for the CDR3: TGCGCCAGCAGCTTAGGACACTTGAACACTGAAGCTTTCTTT.

Of note for this clone: This same CDR3 is encoded by further DNA sequences in the sample. The chain combines TRBV15 with TRBJ2-6; D is unclear. Germline assignment: CDR1 LNHNV and CDR2 YYDKDF (reference sequence). This CDR3 comprises 16 residues. V was shortened by 0 bases and J by 0 bases, with 6 bases between the two germline ends. CDR3 in amino acids: CATSRDRGSGANVLTF. For the CDR3, the DNA is TGTGCCACCAGCAGAGATCGCGGCTCTGGGGCCAACGTCCTGACTTTC.

This clone was detected a few times. The chain links TRBV19 to TRBJ1-2; D is undetermined. The germline gives CDR1 LNHDA, CDR2 SQIVND (reference sequence). V lost 1 base and J 0 bases, leaving 9 bases between the germline ends. The CDR3 contains 15 residues. The CDR3 DNA reads TGTGCCAGTAGTATAGTAACCGGGTCTAACTATGGCTACACCTTC. It encodes CASSIVTGSNYGYTF.

The genes are TRBV27 and TRBJ2-7; 9 bases match TRBD1. The CDR3 runs 16 residues. Germline lookup yields CDR1 MNHEY and CDR2 SMNVEV (reference sequence). Trimming took 4 bases from V and 6 from J; bases not matched to a gene: 13. The CDR3 sequence: CASSSQGALVTIEQYF. The DNA for the CDR3 is TGTGCCAGCAGTTCACAGGGGGCGCTCGTAACTATCGAGCAGTACTTC.

A single count supports this clone. J is TRBJ1-5 and V is TRBV6-1; D may be TRBD1 (5 bases). Trimming took 8 bases from V and 4 from J, leaving 12 bases between them. Per the germline V gene, CDR1 is MNHNS and CDR2 is SASEGT. CDR3 length: 13 amino acids. CDR3 loop: CASCETANQPQHF. Written as DNA, the CDR3 is TGTGCCAGCTGCGAGACAGCTAATCAGCCCCAGCATTTT.

The V and J genes are TRBV9 and TRBJ2-1; TRBD2 might be the D (6 bases). The CDR3 has 15 amino acids. Germline V CDR1 and CDR2: SGDLS, YYNGEE. V lost 4 bases and J 4 bases, leaving 15 bases between the germline ends. The CDR3 region is CASSYDSGLYNEQFF. The CDR3 region has the DNA TGTGCCAGCAGCTATGATAGCGGCCTTTACAATGAGCAGTTCTTC.